This passage covers 14 T cell receptor beta chains from one sample sequenced in a study of T cells in Graves' hyperthyroidism and ophthalmopathy. From RNA transcripts, TCR beta CDR3 regions were amplified. During a first-round RT-PCR of the TCR CDR3, the HTBI primer set was used. TCRdb redid the calling of the multiplex PCR reads with MiXCR, one entry per CDR3 protein. Of 450,000 to 700,000 distinct CDR3 sequences in the sample, about 43% were seen once. Input material: peripheral blood or thyroid tissue (not recorded which). The receptors originated from an adult woman with Graves' disease, either hyperthyroidism or ophthalmopathy (not recorded which).

This clonotype showed up just once. The chain employs TRBV20-1 and TRBJ2-7; 12 bases fit TRBD2. V gave up 3 bases and J gave up 4 bases; unmatched junction bases: 4. CDR3 length: 14 amino acids. The germline V gene has CDR1 DFQATT and CDR2 SNEGSKA (reference sequence). The CDR3 here is CSARTSGSIYEQYF. CDR3 DNA: TGCAGTGCTAGGACTAGCGGGAGTATTTACGAGCAGTACTTC.

V and J are TRBV10-3 and TRBJ1-1; D gene uncertain. The CDR3 totals 12 residues. CDR1 and CDR2 (germline): ENHRY, SYGVKD. The V and J ends lost 2 bases and 0 bases respectively, with 1 base between them. Here the CDR3 reads CAISEMNTEAFF. The CDR3 region has the DNA TGTGCCATCAGTGAGATGAACACTGAAGCTTTCTTT.

This clonotype showed up just a few times. The V and J genes are TRBV28 and TRBJ2-5; unclear D gene. Germline V gene sequence: CDR1 MDHEN, CDR2 SYDVKM. Trimming stripped 1 base from V and 6 bases from J, with 15 bases between. The CDR3 runs 15 residues. CDR3 residues: CASSLFSLSGKTQYF. In DNA, the CDR3 is TGTGCCAGCAGTTTATTTTCCCTGTCCGGAAAGACCCAGTACTTC.

The chain combines TRBV15 with TRBJ1-4; D is uncertain. In germline, CDR1 is LNHNV, CDR2 YYDKDF (reference sequence). V was pared by 5 bases and J by 0 bases, with 7 bases between. The CDR3 extends over 14 amino acids. The DNA of the CDR3 is TGTGCCACCAGCGAGAGTGCAACTAATGAAAAACTGTTTTTT. This codes for CATSESATNEKLFF.

A few counts support this clonotype. The gene calls are TRBV29-1 and TRBJ1-2, with 7 nucleotides matching TRBD1. Germline loops: CDR1 SQVTM, CDR2 ANQGSEA. V shed 7 bases and J 4 bases; nucleotides not matched to a gene: 12. This CDR3 is built from 14 residues. The CDR3 region has the DNA TGCAGCGGAGGAAACAGGGGAGACAGCTATGGCTACACCTTC. Its translation is CSGGNRGDSYGYTF.

The V gene is TRBV7-3, the J gene TRBJ2-5; D unclear. Germline assignment: CDR1 SGHTA and CDR2 FQGTGA. The CDR3 covers 14 residues. V lost 2 bases and J lost 3, with 10 bases in between. CDR3 sequence: CASSLFGTKETQYF. CDR3 coding DNA: TGTGCCAGCAGCTTATTTGGTACCAAAGAGACCCAGTACTTC.

The chain recombines TRBV19 with TRBJ1-1; D remains unclear. CDR1 LNHDA and CDR2 SQIVND come from the germline V gene (reference sequence). V lost 3 bases, J lost 2 bases, and 19 bases lay in between. This CDR3 spans 17 amino acids. The CDR3 loop is CASSILTFRGRNTEAFF. The CDR3 nucleotides read TGTGCCAGTAGTATCCTGACATTCCGGGGAAGAAACACTGAAGCTTTCTTT.

This clonotype was counted a few times. The V gene is TRBV29-1, the J gene TRBJ2-7; 14 positions match TRBD2. The J call is in doubt because the DNA end fits TRBJ2-1 better. The CDR3 is made up of 18 amino acids. Germline assignment: CDR1 SQVTM and CDR2 ANQGSEA. The CDR3 is CSVEPGLAGGTTYNEQFF. The CDR3, as DNA: TGCAGCGTTGAACCAGGACTAGCGGGAGGCACCACCTACAATGAGCAGTTCTTC.

This clonotype has a count of ten or more. The CDR3 spells CAWSALENTEAFF. CDR3 in DNA: TGTGCCTGGAGTGCACTGGAGAACACTGAAGCTTTCTTT. The V call is TRBV30, the J call TRBJ1-1; no clear D. CDR3 size: 13 residues. Germline V gene lookup returns CDR1 GTSNPN and CDR2 SVGIG (reference sequence). With 1 base removed from V and 1 base from J, the gap between germline ends came to 7 bases.

The rearrangement uses TRBV27 and TRBJ2-7; D gene unclear. Germline V gene data show CDR1 as MNHEY and CDR2 as SMNVEV (reference sequence). This CDR3 spans 14 amino acids. V lost 6 bases to trimming and J lost 7 bases, with 19 bases between them. The CDR3 protein is CASRITLGSGEQYF. The CDR3 DNA reads TGTGCCAGCAGAATAACCCTAGGGTCGGGTGAGCAGTACTTC.

As concerns this clonotype: At one end the junction does not follow the germline gene, possibly because of a read error. The V call is TRBV7-2, the J call TRBJ1-6; 7 positions agree with TRBD1. Germline V gives CDR1 SGHTA, CDR2 FQGNSA. The CDR3 runs to 14 residues. Here the CDR3 reads CGSSPRTGNSPLHF. CDR3 nucleotides: TGTGGCAGCAGCCCCCGGACAGGAAATTCACCCCTCCACTTT.

As for this clonotype: An end of the junction does not agree with germline; a read error may underlie this. The CDR3 DNA reads as TGCGCCATCTCGGGGACCAACCAAGAGACCCAGTACTTC. This codes for CAISGTNQETQYF. The rearrangement uses TRBV24-1 and TRBJ2-5; the D gene could be TRBD1 or TRBD2 (5 bases each). There are 13 residues in the CDR3. Germline lookup yields CDR1 KGHDR and CDR2 SFDVKD.

This chain connects TRBV24-1 to TRBJ2-7; unclear D gene. The V end was cut by 3 bases, the J end by 0 bases, with 8 bases between. The CDR3 spans 14 residues. Germline CDR1 KGHDR, CDR2 SFDVKD. The CDR3, as DNA: TGTGCCACCAGTGATAGTGGCCTCTCCTACGAGCAGTACTTC. This sequence encodes CATSDSGLSYEQYF.

The rearrangement joins TRBV4-1 to TRBJ1-3, with TRBD1 matching 7 bases. V lost 4 bases to trimming and J lost 3 bases; unmatched junction nucleotides: 9. This CDR3 is built from 16 residues. Germline values: CDR1 MGHRA, CDR2 YSYEKL. CDR3 DNA: TGCGCCAGCAGCCGAACGACAGGGAGACTTGGAAACACCATATATTTT. Protein product: CASSRTTGRLGNTIYF.